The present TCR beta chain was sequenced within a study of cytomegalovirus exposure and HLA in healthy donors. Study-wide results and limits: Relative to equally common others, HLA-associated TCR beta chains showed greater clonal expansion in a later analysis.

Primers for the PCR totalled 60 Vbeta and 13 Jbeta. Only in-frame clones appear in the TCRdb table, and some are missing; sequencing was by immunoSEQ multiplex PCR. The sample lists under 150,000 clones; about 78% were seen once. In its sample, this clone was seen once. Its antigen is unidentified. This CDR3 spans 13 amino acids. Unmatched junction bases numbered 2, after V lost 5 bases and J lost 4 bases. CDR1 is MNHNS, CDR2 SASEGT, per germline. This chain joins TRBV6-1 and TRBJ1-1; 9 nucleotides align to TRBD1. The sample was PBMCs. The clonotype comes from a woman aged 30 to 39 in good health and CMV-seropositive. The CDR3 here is CASSLQGATEAFF. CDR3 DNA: TGTGCCAGCAGTCTACAGGGGGCCACTGAAGCTTTCTTT.